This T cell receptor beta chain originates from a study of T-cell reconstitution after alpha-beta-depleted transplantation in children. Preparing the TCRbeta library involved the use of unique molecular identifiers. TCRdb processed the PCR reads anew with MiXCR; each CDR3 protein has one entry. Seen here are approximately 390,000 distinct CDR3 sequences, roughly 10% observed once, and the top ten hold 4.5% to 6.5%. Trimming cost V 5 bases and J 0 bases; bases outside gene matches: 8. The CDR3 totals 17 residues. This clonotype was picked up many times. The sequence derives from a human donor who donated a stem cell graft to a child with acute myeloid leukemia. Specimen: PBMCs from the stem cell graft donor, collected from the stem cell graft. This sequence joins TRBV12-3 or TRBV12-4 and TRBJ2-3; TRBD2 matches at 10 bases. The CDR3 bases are TGTGCCAGCAGTCCTGCTCCGACTAGCGGGAGCACAGATACGCAGTATTTT. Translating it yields CASSPAPTSGSTDTQYF.